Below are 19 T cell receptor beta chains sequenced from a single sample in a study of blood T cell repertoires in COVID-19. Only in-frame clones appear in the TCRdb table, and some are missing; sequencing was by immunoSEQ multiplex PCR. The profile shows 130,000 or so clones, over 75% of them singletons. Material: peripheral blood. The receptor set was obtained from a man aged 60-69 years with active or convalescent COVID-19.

The CDR3 sequence is CASSLAAGRLEYF. The CDR3 DNA follows: TGTGCCAGCAGCTTAGCGGCGGGCAGATTGGAGTATTTT. This sequence joins TRBV7-9 and TRBJ2-3; TRBD2 might be the D (5 bases). Per germline, CDR1 SEHNR and CDR2 FQNEAQ (reference sequence). The CDR3 is made up of 13 amino acids. V lost 0 bases and J 13 bases, leaving 14 bases between the germline ends. Full variable domain (remainder filled in from reference TRBV7-9 and TRBJ2-3): DTGVSQNPRHKITKRGQNVTFRCDPISEHNRLYWYRQTLGQGPEFLTYFQNEAQLEKSRLLSDRFSAERPKGSFSTLEIQRTEQGDSAMYLCASSLAAGRLEYFGPGTRLTVL.

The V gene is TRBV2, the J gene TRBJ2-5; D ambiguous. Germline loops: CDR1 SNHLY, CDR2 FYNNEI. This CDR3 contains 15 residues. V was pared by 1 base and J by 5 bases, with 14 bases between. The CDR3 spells CASSEGPDEWETQYF. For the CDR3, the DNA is TGTGCCAGCAGTGAAGGTCCCGATGAGTGGGAGACCCAGTACTTC.

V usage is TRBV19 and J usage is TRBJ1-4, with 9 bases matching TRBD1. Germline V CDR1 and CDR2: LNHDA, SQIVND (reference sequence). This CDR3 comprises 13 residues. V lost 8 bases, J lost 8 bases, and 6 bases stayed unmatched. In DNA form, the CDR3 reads TGTGCCAGTTCGGACAGGGGAGGGGAAAAACTGTTTTTT. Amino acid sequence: CASSDRGGEKLFF.

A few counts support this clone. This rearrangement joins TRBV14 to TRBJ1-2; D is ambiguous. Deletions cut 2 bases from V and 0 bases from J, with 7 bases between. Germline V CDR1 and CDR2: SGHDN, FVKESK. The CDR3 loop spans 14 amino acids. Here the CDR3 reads CASSQNRANYGYTF. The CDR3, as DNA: TGTGCCAGCAGCCAAAACAGAGCTAACTATGGCTACACCTTC.

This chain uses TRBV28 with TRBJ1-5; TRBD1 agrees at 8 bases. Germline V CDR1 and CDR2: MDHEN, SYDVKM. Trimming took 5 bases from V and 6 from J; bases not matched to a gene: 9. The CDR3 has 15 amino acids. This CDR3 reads CASSDPTGGGQPQHF. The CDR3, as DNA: TGTGCCAGCAGTGACCCCACAGGGGGAGGTCAGCCCCAGCATTTT.

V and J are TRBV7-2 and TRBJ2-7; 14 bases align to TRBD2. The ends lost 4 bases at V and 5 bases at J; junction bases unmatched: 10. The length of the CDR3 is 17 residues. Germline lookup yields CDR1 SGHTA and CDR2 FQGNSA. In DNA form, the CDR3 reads TGTGCCAGCAGCTCCCGGGGGACTAGCGGGAGTCCGAACGAGCAGTACTTC. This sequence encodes CASSSRGTSGSPNEQYF.

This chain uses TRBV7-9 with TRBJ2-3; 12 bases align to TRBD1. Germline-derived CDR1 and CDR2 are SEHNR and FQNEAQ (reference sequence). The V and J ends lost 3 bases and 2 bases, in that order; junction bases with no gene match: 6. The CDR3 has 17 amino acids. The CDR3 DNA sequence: TGTGCCAGCAGCTTTCCGGGACAGGGGGCGCTCACAGATACGCAGTATTTT. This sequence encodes CASSFPGQGALTDTQYF.

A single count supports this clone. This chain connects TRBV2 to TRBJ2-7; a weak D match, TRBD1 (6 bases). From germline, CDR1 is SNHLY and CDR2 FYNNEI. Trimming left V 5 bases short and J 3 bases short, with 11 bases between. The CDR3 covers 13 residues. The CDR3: CASSRDINYEQYF. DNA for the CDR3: TGTGCCAGCAGTAGGGACATAAACTACGAGCAGTACTTC.

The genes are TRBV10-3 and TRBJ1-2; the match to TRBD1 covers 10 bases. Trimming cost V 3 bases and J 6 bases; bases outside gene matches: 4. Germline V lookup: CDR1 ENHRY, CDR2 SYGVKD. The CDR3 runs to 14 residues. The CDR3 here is CAISDRQGADGYTF. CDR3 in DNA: TGTGCCATCAGTGACAGACAGGGGGCCGATGGCTACACCTTC.

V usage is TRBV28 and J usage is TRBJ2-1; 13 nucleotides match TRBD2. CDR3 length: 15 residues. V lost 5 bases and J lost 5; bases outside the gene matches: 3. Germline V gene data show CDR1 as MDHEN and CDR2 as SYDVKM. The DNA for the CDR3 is TGTGCCAGCAGTCTGGGACTAGCGGGGCACAATGAGCAGTTCTTC. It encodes CASSLGLAGHNEQFF.

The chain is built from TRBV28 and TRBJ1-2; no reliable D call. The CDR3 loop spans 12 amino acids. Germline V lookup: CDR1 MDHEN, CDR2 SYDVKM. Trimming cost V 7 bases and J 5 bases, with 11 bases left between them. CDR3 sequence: CASTPGPYGYTF. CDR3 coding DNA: TGTGCCAGCACCCCGGGTCCGTATGGCTACACCTTC.

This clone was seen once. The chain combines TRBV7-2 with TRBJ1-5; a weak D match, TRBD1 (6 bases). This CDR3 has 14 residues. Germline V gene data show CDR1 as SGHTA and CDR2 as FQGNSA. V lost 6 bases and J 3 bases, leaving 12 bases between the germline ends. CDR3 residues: CASRQGFPNQPQHF. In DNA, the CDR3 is TGTGCCAGCAGACAGGGTTTTCCCAATCAGCCCCAGCATTTT.

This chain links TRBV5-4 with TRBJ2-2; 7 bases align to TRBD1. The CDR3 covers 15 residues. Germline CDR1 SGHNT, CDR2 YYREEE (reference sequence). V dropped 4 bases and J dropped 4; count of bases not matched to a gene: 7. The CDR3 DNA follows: TGTGCCAGCAGCCAGCGACAGGGTACCACCGGGGAGCTGTTTTTT. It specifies CASSQRQGTTGELFF. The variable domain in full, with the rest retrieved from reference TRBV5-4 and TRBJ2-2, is ETGVTQSPTHLIKTRGQQVTLRCSSQSGHNTVSWYQQALGQGPQFIFQYYREEENGRGNFPPRFSGLQFPNYSSELNVNALELDDSALYLCASSQRQGTTGELFFGEGSRLTVL.

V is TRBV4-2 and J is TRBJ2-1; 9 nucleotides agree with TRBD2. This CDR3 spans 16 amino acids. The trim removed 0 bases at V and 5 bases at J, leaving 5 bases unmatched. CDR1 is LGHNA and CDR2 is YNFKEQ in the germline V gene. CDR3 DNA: TGTGCCAGCAGCCAAGATGTAGGGACTAGCCACAATGAGCAGTTCTTC. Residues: CASSQDVGTSHNEQFF.

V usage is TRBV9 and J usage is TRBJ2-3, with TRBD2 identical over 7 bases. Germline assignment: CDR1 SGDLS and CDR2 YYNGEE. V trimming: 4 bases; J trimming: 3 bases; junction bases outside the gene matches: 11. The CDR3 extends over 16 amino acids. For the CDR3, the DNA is TGTGCCAGCAGCCGACAACCTAGCGGAGGTACAGATACGCAGTATTTT. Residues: CASSRQPSGGTDTQYF. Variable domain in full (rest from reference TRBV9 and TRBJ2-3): DSGVTQTPKHLITATGQRVTLRCSPRSGDLSVYWYQQSLDQGLQFLIQYYNGEERAKGNILERFSAQQFPDLHSELNLSSLELGDSALYFCASSRQPSGGTDTQYFGPGTRLTVL.

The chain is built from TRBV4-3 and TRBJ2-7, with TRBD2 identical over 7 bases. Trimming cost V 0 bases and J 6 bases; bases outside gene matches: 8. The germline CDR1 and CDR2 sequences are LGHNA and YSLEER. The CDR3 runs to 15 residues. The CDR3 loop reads CASSQDRGDYVEQYF. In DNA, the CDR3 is TGCGCCAGCAGCCAAGATCGAGGGGACTATGTCGAGCAGTACTTC.

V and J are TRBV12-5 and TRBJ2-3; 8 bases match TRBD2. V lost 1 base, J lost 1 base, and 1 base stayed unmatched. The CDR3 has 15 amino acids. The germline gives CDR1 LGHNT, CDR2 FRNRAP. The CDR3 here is CASGLGSGGTDTQYF. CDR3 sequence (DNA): TGTGCTAGTGGTTTGGGTAGCGGGGGCACAGATACGCAGTATTTT.

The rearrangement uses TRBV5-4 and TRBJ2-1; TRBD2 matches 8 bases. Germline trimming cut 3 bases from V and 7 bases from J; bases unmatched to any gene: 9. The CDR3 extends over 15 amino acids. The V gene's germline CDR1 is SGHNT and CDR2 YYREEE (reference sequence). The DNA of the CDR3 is TGTGCCAGCAGCTCTATATTAGCGGGAAGGAATGAGCAGTTCTTC. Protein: CASSSILAGRNEQFF.

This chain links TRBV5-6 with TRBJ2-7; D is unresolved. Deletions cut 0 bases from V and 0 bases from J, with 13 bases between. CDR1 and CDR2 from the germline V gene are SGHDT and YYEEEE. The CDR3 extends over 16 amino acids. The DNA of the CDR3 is TGTGCCAGCAGCTTGGATACAACAGTTCTCTCCTACGAGCAGTACTTC. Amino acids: CASSLDTTVLSYEQYF.